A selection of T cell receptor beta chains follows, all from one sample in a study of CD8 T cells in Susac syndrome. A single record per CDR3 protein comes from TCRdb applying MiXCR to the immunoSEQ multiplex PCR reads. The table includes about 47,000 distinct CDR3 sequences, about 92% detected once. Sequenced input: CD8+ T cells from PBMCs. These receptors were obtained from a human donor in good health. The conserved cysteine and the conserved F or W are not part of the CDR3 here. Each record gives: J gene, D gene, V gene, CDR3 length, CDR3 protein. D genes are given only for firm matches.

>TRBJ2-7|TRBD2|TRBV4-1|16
ASSQEAPSSGTSYEQY
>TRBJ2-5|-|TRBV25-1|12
ASRGVGSGETQY
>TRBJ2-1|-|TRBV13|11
ASSLGQVNEQF
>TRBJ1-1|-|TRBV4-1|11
ASSPQIDTEAF
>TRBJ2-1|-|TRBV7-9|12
ASSLEQGSNEQF
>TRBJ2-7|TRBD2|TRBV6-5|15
ASSYSRTSGDFYEQY
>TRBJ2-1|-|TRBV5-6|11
ASSLVLDNEQF
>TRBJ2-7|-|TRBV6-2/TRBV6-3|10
ASSHSFYEQY
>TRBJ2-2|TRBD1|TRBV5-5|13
ASRTNRGLTGELF
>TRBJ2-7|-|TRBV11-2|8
ASSSYEQY